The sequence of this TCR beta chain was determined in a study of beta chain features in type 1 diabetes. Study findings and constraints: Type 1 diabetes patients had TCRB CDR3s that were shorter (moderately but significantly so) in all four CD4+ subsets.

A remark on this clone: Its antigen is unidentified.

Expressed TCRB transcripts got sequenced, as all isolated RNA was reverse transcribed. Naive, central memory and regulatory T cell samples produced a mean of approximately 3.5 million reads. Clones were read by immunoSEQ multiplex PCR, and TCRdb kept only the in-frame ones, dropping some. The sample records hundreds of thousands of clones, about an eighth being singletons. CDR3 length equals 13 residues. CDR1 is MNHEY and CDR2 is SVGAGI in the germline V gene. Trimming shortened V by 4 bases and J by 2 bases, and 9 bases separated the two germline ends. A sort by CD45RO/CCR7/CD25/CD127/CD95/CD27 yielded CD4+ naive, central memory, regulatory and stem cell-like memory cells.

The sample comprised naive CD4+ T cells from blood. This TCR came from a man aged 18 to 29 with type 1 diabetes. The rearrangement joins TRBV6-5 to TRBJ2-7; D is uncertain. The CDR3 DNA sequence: TGTGCCAGCAGTTTTCACAGAGCCTACGAGCAGTACTTC. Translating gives CASSFHRAYEQYF.